The following is a T cell receptor (beta chain) sequence with its context. Its specificity is unknown. V was clipped by 4 bases and J by 0 bases, with 15 bases between them. CDR3 length: 15 residues. The germline gives CDR1 GTSNPN, CDR2 SVGIG (reference sequence). TCRdb keeps only in-frame clones here, not all; method: immunoSEQ multiplex PCR. The data contain 200,000 or so clones, 90% to 95% of them seen just once; the ten biggest clones take up less than 1.2%. This sample stems from a study of T cell responses to AZD1222 COVID-19 vaccine. General study results and limits: Donors in the cohort were predominantly white British and more often female, and clonal diversity was possibly underestimated. Regions 160-218 and 743-854 dominated among vaccine-associated CD4 TCRs spanning spike. Seropositive AZD1222 recipients at baseline numbered only 6 or 7. There were repertoire samples only from the period after the peak T cell response.

Here the sequenced sample was peripheral blood, taken 28 days after the second AZD1222 dose. This sequence originates from an adult who received the AZD1222 COVID-19 vaccine. The rearrangement links TRBV30 to TRBJ1-1; D gene unclear. CDR3 DNA: TGTGCCTGGAAATTGGGTGGAGCCCTGAACACTGAAGCTTTCTTT. Translation: CAWKLGGALNTEAFF.